A selection of T cell receptor beta chains follows, all from one sample in a study of identical twins. MiXCR, run by TCRdb on the 5' RACE reads, gives a single entry per CDR3 protein. In the table there are around 470,000 distinct CDR3 sequences, approximately 15% of which are singletons. The data also belong to a second study, concerning yellow fever vaccine responses in identical twins.

Sequenced: CD4+ T cells sorted from blood. The receptor set was obtained from a woman younger than 35 in good health. Both conserved end residues are trimmed from each CDR3. A clone size is listed for some rows: how often the clone was seen (once, few, many), or a class if it is expanded.

>.|TRBJ2-1|TRBV25-1
ASIHNEQF
>few|TRBJ2-1|TRBV7-8
ASSFTRVLNEQF
>.|TRBJ2-5|TRBV12-3/TRBV12-4
ASSFRSGNLQETQY
>.|TRBJ1-5|TRBV6-2/TRBV6-3
ASRRTGNSYRPQH
>.|TRBJ2-5|TRBV28
ASSSTGTGEQETQY
>few|TRBJ2-1|TRBV7-2
ASSLGSGQGNEQF
>.|TRBJ2-1|TRBV12-3/TRBV12-4
ANAVEREGDNEQF
>.|TRBJ2-7|TRBV7-9
ASSSPDSSYEQY
>.|TRBJ2-4|TRBV20-1
SARDGGVSKNIQY
>.|TRBJ1-1|TRBV28
ASNSRRDRDTEAF
>.|TRBJ1-2|TRBV5-4
ASSLEEQVRYGYT
>.|TRBJ2-7|TRBV6-2/TRBV6-3
ASSSPYSGGANYEQY
>.|TRBJ2-5|TRBV20-1
SASGGSSIQTQY
>.|TRBJ2-7|TRBV6-1
ASSITVQY
>few|TRBJ2-1|TRBV29-1
SGKGGSSYNEQF
>few|TRBJ2-2|TRBV19
ASSILGVSTGELF
>.|TRBJ2-7|TRBV5-1
ASSPGQAPYEQY
>.|TRBJ2-1|TRBV15
ATSRDRPVSDEQF
>few|TRBJ2-3|TRBV24-1
ATSFTSGTSGGTDTQY
>.|TRBJ2-3|TRBV27
ASSPQIQAGAPTDTQY